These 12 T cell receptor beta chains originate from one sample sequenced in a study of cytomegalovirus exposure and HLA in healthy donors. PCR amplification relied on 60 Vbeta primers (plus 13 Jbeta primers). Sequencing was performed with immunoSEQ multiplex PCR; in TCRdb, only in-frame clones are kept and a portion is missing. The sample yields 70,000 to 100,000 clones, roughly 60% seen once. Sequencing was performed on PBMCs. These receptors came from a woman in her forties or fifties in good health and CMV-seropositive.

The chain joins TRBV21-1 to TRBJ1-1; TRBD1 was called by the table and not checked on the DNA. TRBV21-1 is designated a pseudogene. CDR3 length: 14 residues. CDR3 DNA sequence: TGTGCCAGCAGCAAAGTGCAGGGTTACGCTGAAGCTTTCTTT. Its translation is CASSKVQGYAEAFF.

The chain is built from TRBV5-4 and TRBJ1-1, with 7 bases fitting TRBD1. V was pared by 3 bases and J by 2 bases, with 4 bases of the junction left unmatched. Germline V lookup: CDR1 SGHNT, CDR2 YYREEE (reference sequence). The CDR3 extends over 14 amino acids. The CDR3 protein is CASSSGQLNTEAFF. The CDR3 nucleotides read TGTGCCAGCAGCTCGGGACAGCTAAACACTGAAGCTTTCTTT.

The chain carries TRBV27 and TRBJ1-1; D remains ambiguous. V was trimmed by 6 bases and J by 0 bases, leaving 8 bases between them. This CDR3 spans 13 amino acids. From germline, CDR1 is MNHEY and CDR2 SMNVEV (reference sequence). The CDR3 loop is CASRRTVNTEAFF. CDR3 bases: TGTGCCAGCAGGCGTACAGTGAACACTGAAGCTTTCTTT.

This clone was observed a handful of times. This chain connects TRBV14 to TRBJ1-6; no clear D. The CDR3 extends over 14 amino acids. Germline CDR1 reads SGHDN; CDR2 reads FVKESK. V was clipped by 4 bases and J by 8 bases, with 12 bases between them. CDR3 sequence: CASSLYGRDSPLHF. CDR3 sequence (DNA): TGTGCCAGCAGCCTATATGGGAGGGATTCACCCCTCCACTTT.

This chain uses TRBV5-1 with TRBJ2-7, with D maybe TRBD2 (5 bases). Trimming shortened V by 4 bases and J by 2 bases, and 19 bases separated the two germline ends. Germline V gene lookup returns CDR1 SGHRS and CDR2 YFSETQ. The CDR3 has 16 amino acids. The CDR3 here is CASSPSGWVTTYEQYF. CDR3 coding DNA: TGCGCCAGCAGCCCCAGTGGTTGGGTGACTACCTACGAGCAGTACTTC.

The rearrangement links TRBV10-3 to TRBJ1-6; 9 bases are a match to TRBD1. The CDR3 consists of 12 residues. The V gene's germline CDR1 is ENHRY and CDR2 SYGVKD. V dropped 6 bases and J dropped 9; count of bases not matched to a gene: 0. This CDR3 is CAIRDRGSPLHF. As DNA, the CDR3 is TGTGCCATCAGGGACAGGGGTTCACCCCTCCACTTT.

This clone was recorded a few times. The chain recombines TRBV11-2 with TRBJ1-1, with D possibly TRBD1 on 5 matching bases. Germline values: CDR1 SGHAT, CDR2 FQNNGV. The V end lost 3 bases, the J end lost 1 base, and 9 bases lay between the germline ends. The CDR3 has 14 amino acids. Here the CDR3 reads CASSFGQGNTEAFF. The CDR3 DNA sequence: TGTGCCAGCAGCTTCGGGCAGGGGAACACTGAAGCTTTCTTT.

The CDR3 spells CASTTTESYNSPLHF. The CDR3 nucleotides are TGTGCCAGCACCACGACAGAGTCCTATAATTCACCCCTCCACTTT. The V gene is TRBV7-9, the J gene TRBJ1-6; weak D call: TRBD1 (5 bases). CDR1 is SEHNR, CDR2 FQNEAQ, per germline (reference sequence). This CDR3 contains 15 residues. V was shortened by 7 bases and J by 1 base, with 11 bases between the two germline ends.

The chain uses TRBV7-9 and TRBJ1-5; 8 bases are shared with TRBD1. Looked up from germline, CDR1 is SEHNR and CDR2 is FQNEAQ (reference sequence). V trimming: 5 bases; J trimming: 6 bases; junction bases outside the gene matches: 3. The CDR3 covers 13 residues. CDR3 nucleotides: TGTGCCAGCAGCCCCGGGACAGGTCAGCCCCAGCATTTT. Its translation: CASSPGTGQPQHF. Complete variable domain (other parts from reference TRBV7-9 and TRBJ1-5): DTGVSQNPRHKITKRGQNVTFRCDPISEHNRLYWYRQTLGQGPEFLTYFQNEAQLEKSRLLSDRFSAERPKGSFSTLEIQRTEQGDSAMYLCASSPGTGQPQHFGDGTRLSIL.

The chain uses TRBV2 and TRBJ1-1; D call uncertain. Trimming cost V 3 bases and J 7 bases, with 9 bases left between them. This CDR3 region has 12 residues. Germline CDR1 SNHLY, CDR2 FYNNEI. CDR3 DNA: TGTGCCAGCAGTGAGGCGGGGAGTGAAGCTTTCTTT. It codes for CASSEAGSEAFF.

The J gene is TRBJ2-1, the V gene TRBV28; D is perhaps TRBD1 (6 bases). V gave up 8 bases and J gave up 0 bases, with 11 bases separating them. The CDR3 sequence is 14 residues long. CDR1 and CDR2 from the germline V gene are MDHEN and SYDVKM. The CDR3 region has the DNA TGTGCCAGCTTTGTAGGGGGCTCCTACAATGAGCAGTTCTTC. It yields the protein CASFVGGSYNEQFF.

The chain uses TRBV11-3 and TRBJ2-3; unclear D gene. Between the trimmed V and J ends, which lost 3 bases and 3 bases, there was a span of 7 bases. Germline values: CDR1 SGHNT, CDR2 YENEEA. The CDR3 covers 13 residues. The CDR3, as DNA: TGTGCCAGCAGCTTCCGACTTACAGATACGCAGTATTTT. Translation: CASSFRLTDTQYF. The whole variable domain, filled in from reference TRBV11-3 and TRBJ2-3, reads EAGVVQSPRYKIIEKKQPVAFWCNPISGHNTLYWYLQNLGQGPELLIRYENEEAVDDSQLPKDRFSAERLKGVDSTLKIQPAELGDSAVYLCASSFRLTDTQYFGPGTRLTVL.